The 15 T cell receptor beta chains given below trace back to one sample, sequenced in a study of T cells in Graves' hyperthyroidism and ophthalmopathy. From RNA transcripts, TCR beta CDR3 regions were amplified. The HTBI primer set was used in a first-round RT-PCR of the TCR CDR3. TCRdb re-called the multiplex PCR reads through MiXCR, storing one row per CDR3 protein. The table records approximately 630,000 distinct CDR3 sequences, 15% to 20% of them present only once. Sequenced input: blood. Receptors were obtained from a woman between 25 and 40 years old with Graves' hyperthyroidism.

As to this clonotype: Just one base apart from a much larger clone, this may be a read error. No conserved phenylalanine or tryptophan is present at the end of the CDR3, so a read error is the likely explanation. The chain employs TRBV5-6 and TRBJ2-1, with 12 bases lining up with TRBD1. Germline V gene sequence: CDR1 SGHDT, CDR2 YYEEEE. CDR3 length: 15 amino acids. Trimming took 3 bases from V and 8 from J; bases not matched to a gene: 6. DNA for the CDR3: TGTGCCAGCAGCTGGGGACAGGGGGCGGGAGATGAGCAGTTCTCC. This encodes CASSWGQGAGDEQFS.

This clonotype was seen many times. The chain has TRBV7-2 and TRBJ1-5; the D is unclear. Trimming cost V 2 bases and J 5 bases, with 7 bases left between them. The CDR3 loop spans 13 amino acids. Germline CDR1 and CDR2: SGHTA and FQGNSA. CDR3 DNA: TGTGCCAGCAGCTTATGGGAACATCAGCCCCAGCATTTT. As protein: CASSLWEHQPQHF.

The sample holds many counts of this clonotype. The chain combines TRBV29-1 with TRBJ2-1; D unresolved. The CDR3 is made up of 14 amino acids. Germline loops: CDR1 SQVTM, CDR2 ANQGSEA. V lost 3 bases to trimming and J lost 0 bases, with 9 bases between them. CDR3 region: CSVDAASSYNEQFF. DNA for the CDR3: TGCAGCGTTGACGCGGCGAGCTCCTACAATGAGCAGTTCTTC.

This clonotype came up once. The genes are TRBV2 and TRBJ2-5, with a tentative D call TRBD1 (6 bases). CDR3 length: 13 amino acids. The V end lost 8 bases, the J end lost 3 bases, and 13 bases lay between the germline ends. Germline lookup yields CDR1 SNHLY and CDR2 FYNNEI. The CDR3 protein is CASGPDREETQYF. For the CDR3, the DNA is TGTGCCAGCGGCCCGGACAGAGAAGAGACCCAGTACTTC. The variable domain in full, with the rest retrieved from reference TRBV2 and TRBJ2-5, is EPEVTQTPSHQVTQMGQEVILRCVPISNHLYFYWYRQILGQKVEFLVSFYNNEISEKSEIFDDQFSVERPDGSNFTLKIRSTKLEDSAMYFCASGPDREETQYFGPGTRLLVL.

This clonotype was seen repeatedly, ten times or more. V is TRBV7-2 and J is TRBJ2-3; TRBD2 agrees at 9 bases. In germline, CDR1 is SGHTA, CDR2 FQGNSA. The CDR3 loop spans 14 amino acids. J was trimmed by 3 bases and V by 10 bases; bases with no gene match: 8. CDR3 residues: CATLLAGGTDTQYF. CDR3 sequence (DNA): TGTGCCACCTTACTGGCGGGGGGGACAGATACGCAGTATTTT.

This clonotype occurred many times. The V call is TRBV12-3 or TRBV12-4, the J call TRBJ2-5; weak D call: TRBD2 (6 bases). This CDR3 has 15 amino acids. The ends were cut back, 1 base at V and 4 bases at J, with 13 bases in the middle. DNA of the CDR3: TGTGCCAGCAGTTTAGATGGCGGGAAGGGAGAGACCCAGTACTTC. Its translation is CASSLDGGKGETQYF.

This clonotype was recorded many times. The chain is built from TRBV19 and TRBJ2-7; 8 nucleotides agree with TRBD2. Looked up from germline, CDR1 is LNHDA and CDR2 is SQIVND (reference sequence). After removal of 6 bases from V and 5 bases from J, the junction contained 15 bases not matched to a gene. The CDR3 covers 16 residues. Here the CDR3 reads CASSSRMGTSLHEQYF. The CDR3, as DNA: TGTGCCAGTAGCTCTCGAATGGGGACTAGTCTTCACGAGCAGTACTTC.

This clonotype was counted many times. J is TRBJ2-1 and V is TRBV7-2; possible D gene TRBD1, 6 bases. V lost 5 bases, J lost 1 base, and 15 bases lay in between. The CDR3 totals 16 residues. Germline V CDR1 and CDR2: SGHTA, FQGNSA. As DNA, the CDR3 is TGTGCCAGCAGCCTGGATGACAGGTTTTCCTACAATGAGCAGTTCTTC. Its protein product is CASSLDDRFSYNEQFF. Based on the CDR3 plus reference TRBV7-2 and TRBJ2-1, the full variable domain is GAGVSQSPSNKVTEKGKDVELRCDPISGHTALYWYRQSLGQGLEFLIYFQGNSAPDKSGLPSDRFSAERTGGSVSTLTIQRTQQEDSAVYLCASSLDDRFSYNEQFFGPGTRLTVL.

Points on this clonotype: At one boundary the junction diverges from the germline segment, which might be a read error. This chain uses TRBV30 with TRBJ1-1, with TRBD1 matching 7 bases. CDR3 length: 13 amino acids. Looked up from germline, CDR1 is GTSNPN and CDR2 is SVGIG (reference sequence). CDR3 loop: CAWRGGLNTGAFF. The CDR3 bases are TGTGCCTGGAGAGGGGGCTTGAACACTGGAGCTTTCTTT.

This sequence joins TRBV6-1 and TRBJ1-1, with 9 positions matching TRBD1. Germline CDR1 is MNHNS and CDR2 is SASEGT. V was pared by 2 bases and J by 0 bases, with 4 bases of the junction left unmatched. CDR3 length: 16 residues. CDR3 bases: TGTGCCAGCAGTGAAAAGGACAGGGGATTGAACACTGAAGCTTTCTTT. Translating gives CASSEKDRGLNTEAFF.

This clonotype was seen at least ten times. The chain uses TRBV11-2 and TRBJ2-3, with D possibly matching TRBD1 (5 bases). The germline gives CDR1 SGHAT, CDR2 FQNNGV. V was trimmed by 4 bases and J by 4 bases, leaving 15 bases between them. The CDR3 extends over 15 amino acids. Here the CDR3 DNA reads TGTGCCAGCAGCTCCGTGACAGTCGTTTCAGATACGCAGTATTTT. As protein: CASSSVTVVSDTQYF.

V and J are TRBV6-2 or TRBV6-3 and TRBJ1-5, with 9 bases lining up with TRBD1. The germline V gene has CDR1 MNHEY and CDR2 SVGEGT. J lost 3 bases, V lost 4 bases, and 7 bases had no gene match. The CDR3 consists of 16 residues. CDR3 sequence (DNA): TGTGCCAGCAGTTTCACCGGGACAGGGCACAATCAGCCCCAGCATTTT. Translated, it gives CASSFTGTGHNQPQHF.

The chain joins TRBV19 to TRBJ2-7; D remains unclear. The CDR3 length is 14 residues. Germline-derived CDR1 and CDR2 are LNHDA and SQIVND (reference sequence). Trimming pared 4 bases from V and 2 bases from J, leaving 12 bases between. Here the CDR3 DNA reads TGTGCCAGTAGTAGGTCAGAAGCTCCCTACGAGCAGTACTTC. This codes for CASSRSEAPYEQYF.

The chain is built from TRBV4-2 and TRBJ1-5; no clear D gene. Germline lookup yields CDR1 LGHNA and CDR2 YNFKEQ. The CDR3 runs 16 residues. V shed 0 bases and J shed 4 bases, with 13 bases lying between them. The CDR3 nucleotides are TGTGCCAGCAGCCAAGATACAGCAAGGGAAAATCAGCCCCAGCATTTT. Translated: CASSQDTARENQPQHF.

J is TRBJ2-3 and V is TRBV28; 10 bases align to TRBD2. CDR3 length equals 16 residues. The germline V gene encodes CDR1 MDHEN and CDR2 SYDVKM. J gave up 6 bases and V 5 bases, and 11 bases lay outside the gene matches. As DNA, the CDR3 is TGTGCCAGCAGTAGCGGGGGGGCGGTCGAATGGGATACGCAGTATTTT. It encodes CASSSGGAVEWDTQYF.